Below, 25 T cell receptor beta chains from the same sample are listed, as sequenced in a study of early T cells in non-severe SARS-CoV-2 infection. TCRdb re-called the 5' RACE reads with MiXCR, one entry per CDR3 protein. The sample contains more than 20,000 distinct CDR3 sequences, around 3.5% of which appear only once. The sample comprised whole blood. These receptors all come from an adult who was a healthcare worker with PCR-confirmed SARS-CoV-2 infection or an uninfected control (not recorded which).

This clonotype was seen only a few times. The chain joins TRBV7-6 to TRBJ2-4, with a tentative D call TRBD1 (5 bases). This CDR3 is 17 amino acids long. Germline CDR1 and CDR2: SGHVS and FNYEAQ. Between the trimmed V and J ends, which lost 1 base and 3 bases, there was a span of 16 bases. The CDR3, as DNA: TGTGCCAGCAGCTTAGTTCACAGGCCCCTAGGCAAAAACATTCAGTACTTC. This sequence encodes CASSLVHRPLGKNIQYF. Looking up the rest from reference TRBV7-6 and TRBJ2-4 gives the full variable domain: GAGVSQSPRYKVTKRGQDVALRCDPISGHVSLYWYRQALGQGPEFLTYFNYEAQQDKSGLPNDRFSAERPEGSISTLTIQRTEQRDSAMYRCASSLVHRPLGKNIQYFGAGTRLSVL.

This clonotype was observed at least ten times. V is TRBV4-3 and J is TRBJ1-1; D is ambiguous. The germline V and J ends were trimmed by 3 bases and 1 base, with 9 bases remaining between them. CDR3 length equals 14 residues. Germline assignment: CDR1 LGHNA and CDR2 YSLEER. The CDR3 region has the DNA TGCGCCAGCAGCCAGTCATTCCGGAACACTGAAGCTTTCTTT. Translation: CASSQSFRNTEAFF.

This clonotype was recorded at least ten times. The chain is built from TRBV11-2 and TRBJ2-3; TRBD1 matches at 10 bases. Germline loops: CDR1 SGHAT, CDR2 FQNNGV. CDR3 size: 18 residues. V lost 4 bases and J lost 2; bases outside the gene matches: 12. The CDR3 here is CASSSHPDRGIFTDTQYF. The CDR3 DNA reads as TGTGCCAGCAGCTCTCATCCGGACAGGGGGATTTTCACAGATACGCAGTATTTT.

This clonotype was seen many times. The chain has TRBV29-1 and TRBJ1-1; 8 bases map to TRBD1. Unmatched junction bases numbered 6, after V lost 5 bases and J lost 1 base. This CDR3 is 14 amino acids long. From germline, CDR1 is SQVTM and CDR2 ANQGSEA. CDR3 in amino acids: CSVPDGQGNTEAFF. In DNA form, the CDR3 reads TGCAGCGTTCCAGATGGACAGGGGAACACTGAAGCTTTCTTT.

Ten or more counts support this clonotype. The rearrangement links TRBV3-1 to TRBJ2-1; 8 nucleotides match TRBD2. Losses at the gene ends were 3 bases for V and 3 bases for J; bases not matched to a gene: 4. The CDR3 is 15 amino acids. CDR1 LGHDT and CDR2 YNNKEL come from the germline V gene (reference sequence). CDR3 loop: CASSHKRGYYNEQFF. The CDR3 DNA follows: TGTGCCAGCAGCCACAAGCGGGGGTACTACAATGAGCAGTTCTTC.

This clonotype is medium-sized. This rearrangement joins TRBV20-1 to TRBJ1-3; tentative D call: TRBD1 (5 bases). Germline-derived CDR1 and CDR2 are DFQATT and SNEGSKA (reference sequence). The CDR3 covers 12 residues. The CDR3 loop is CSFFGGGNTIYF. The CDR3 region has the DNA TGCAGCTTCTTCGGGGGTGGAAACACCATATATTTT.

This clonotype is classed as medium-sized. CDR3 bases: TGTGCCAGCAGTAACTTCGAGACAGGGCACTACGAGCAGTACTTC. Protein: CASSNFETGHYEQYF. The chain employs TRBV6-2 or TRBV6-3 and TRBJ2-7; 7 bases agree with TRBD1. Germline lookup yields CDR1 MNHEY and CDR2 SVGEGT. CDR3 size: 15 residues. V trimming: 5 bases; J trimming: 3 bases; junction bases outside the gene matches: 10.

This clonotype was counted ten times or more. The rearrangement joins TRBV12-3 or TRBV12-4 to TRBJ2-5; 7 bases are shared with TRBD2. V lost 6 bases, J lost 5 bases, and 6 bases stayed unmatched. The CDR3 has 13 amino acids. In DNA form, the CDR3 reads TGTGCCAGCAGCCGTACTAGCGTCGAGACCCAGTACTTC. Amino acids: CASSRTSVETQYF.

Judged by abundance, this clonotype is medium-sized. This chain links TRBV20-1 with TRBJ1-5; D is undetermined. V lost 0 bases, J lost 7 bases, and 13 bases lay in between. The CDR3 extends over 14 amino acids. The germline gives CDR1 DFQATT, CDR2 SNEGSKA (reference sequence). CDR3 coding DNA: TGCAGTGCTAGAGATGCCGGGGTCGGCCAGCCCCAGCATTTT. Translated: CSARDAGVGQPQHF.

This clonotype is labeled as medium-sized (0.01 to 0.1%). The V gene is TRBV9, the J gene TRBJ2-1, with 8 bases fitting TRBD1. Trimming cost V 6 bases and J 2 bases; bases outside gene matches: 7. Germline V gene sequence: CDR1 SGDLS, CDR2 YYNGEE. CDR3 length: 15 residues. The CDR3 here is CASNRQGSTYNEQFF. The CDR3 DNA follows: TGTGCCAGCAACCGACAGGGGTCGACCTACAATGAGCAGTTCTTC.

This clonotype was counted between two and nine times. This chain joins TRBV7-9 and TRBJ2-7; D may be TRBD1 or TRBD2 (7 bases each). Germline CDR1 SEHNR, CDR2 FQNEAQ (reference sequence). The CDR3 sequence is 17 residues long. The germline V and J ends were trimmed by 5 bases and 6 bases, with 26 bases remaining between them. In DNA, the CDR3 is TGTGCCAGCAGCAACCCGACAGGGTCGCGGGGGCCAGGCGAGCAGTACTTC. It codes for CASSNPTGSRGPGEQYF.

Worth noting for this clonotype: A junction boundary mismatches the germline segment, possibly from a read error. J is TRBJ2-2 and V is TRBV7-7; D assignment may be TRBD1 or TRBD2 (5 bases each). Germline V gene data show CDR1 as SSHAT and CDR2 as FNYEAQ (reference sequence). This CDR3 has 15 amino acids. The CDR3 is CASSLGTGNTGELFF. DNA of the CDR3: TGTGCTAGCAGCTTAGGGACGGGTAACACCGGGGAGCTGTTTTTT.

The CDR3 region has the DNA TGTGCCAGCATCCTAAGGGGCAGGGGGAGGGACACCATATATTTT. This translates into CASILRGRGRDTIYF. The chain links TRBV12-3 or TRBV12-4 to TRBJ1-3; the match to TRBD1 covers 7 bases. The junction had 14 bases not matched to a gene; V was cut back by 7 bases and J by 8 bases. The CDR3 length is 15 residues.

In its sample, this clonotype was seen many times. The chain couples TRBV28 to TRBJ1-6; D not certain. Germline V gene lookup returns CDR1 MDHEN and CDR2 SYDVKM. Trimming shortened V by 6 bases and J by 0 bases, and 12 bases separated the two germline ends. The CDR3 extends over 16 amino acids. The CDR3 reads CASRSDRTSYNSPLHF. For the CDR3, the DNA is TGTGCCAGCAGGTCGGATAGGACCTCCTATAATTCACCCCTCCACTTT.

The V and J genes are TRBV27 and TRBJ1-5; D might be TRBD1 (6 bases). V was clipped by 4 bases and J by 0 bases, with 10 bases between them. The CDR3 is 15 amino acids. CDR1 is MNHEY and CDR2 is SMNVEV in the germline V gene (reference sequence). CDR3 sequence (DNA): TGTGCCAGCAGTTGGGGGGGCTATAGCAATCAGCCCCAGCATTTT. Amino acids: CASSWGGYSNQPQHF.

In this sample, this clonotype is medium-sized. CDR3 residues: CASSSLASPTDEQFF. The CDR3 bases are TGTGCCAGCAGCTCACTAGCCAGCCCTACCGATGAGCAGTTCTTC. This rearrangement joins TRBV7-6 to TRBJ2-1; perhaps TRBD2 as D (6 bases). The germline CDR1 and CDR2 sequences are SGHVS and FNYEAQ. V was clipped by 4 bases and J by 8 bases, with 18 bases between them. This CDR3 region has 15 residues.

This clonotype is judged medium-sized. The chain couples TRBV11-2 to TRBJ1-1; D perhaps matches TRBD1 (6 bases). V was cut by 7 bases and J by 1 base, with 16 bases left in between. The germline V gene encodes CDR1 SGHAT and CDR2 FQNNGV. There are 15 residues in the CDR3. Here the CDR3 reads CASTTGQRRNTEAFF. In DNA, the CDR3 is TGTGCCAGCACCACCGGACAGCGGAGGAACACTGAAGCTTTCTTT.

This clonotype has at least ten counts. The chain joins TRBV7-8 to TRBJ1-5; D perhaps matches TRBD1 (5 bases). Deletions cut 6 bases from V and 7 bases from J, with 16 bases between. Germline V lookup: CDR1 SGHVS, CDR2 FQNEAQ. This CDR3 region has 14 residues. The CDR3 coding sequence is TGTGCCAGCAGGGCAGGCGGGGGAACGCAGCCCCAGCATTTT. As protein: CASRAGGGTQPQHF.

This clonotype was recorded at least ten times. This rearrangement joins TRBV10-3 to TRBJ2-1, with 8 nucleotides matching TRBD2. The CDR3 has 14 residues. V gave up 7 bases and J gave up 5 bases; unmatched junction bases: 7. Germline CDR1 reads ENHRY; CDR2 reads SYGVKD. The CDR3 here is CAITLDGGDNEQFF. CDR3 bases: TGTGCCATCACCCTGGACGGGGGGGACAATGAGCAGTTCTTC.

The table lists this clonotype with many counts. V gene TRBV7-9 combines with J gene TRBJ1-5, with 8 positions matching TRBD1. The CDR3 spans 12 residues. Trimming removed 7 bases from V and 6 bases from J; junction bases left unmatched: 2. Germline V gene lookup returns CDR1 SEHNR and CDR2 FQNEAQ (reference sequence). This CDR3 is CASTGGSQPQHF. The CDR3 DNA follows: TGTGCCAGCACAGGGGGCAGTCAGCCCCAGCATTTT. The full variable domain, rest sourced from reference TRBV7-9 and TRBJ1-5, is DTGVSQNPRHKITKRGQNVTFRCDPISEHNRLYWYRQTLGQGPEFLTYFQNEAQLEKSRLLSDRFSAERPKGSFSTLEIQRTEQGDSAMYLCASTGGSQPQHFGDGTRLSIL.

This clonotype was detected many times. The V call is TRBV27, the J call TRBJ1-2, with TRBD1 identical over 9 bases. CDR1 is MNHEY, CDR2 SMNVEV, per germline (reference sequence). Trimming at V came to 4 bases and at J to 2 bases, leaving 5 bases not matched to a gene. The CDR3 covers 15 residues. This CDR3 is CASSSGTGINYGYTF. DNA of the CDR3: TGTGCCAGCAGTTCCGGGACAGGGATCAACTATGGCTACACCTTC.

Many counts were recorded for this clonotype. The chain couples TRBV20-1 to TRBJ1-6; 9 positions match TRBD1. V lost 3 bases, J lost 5 bases, and 14 bases stayed unmatched. The CDR3 consists of 18 residues. Looked up from germline, CDR1 is DFQATT and CDR2 is SNEGSKA (reference sequence). CDR3 bases: TGCAGTGCTAGGGATCCGGGACAGGGCCCCTTCAATAATTCACCCCTCCACTTT. This sequence encodes CSARDPGQGPFNNSPLHF.

This clonotype is medium-sized within its sample. V and J are TRBV27 and TRBJ2-3; D gene uncertain. The CDR3 extends over 13 amino acids. V lost 2 bases and J 0 bases, leaving 3 bases between the germline ends. The germline gives CDR1 MNHEY, CDR2 SMNVEV (reference sequence). The CDR3: CASSLSSTDTQYF. CDR3 in DNA: TGTGCCAGCAGTTTAAGCAGCACAGATACGCAGTATTTT.

This clonotype was observed at least ten times. This rearrangement joins TRBV5-6 to TRBJ2-5; a possible D gene is TRBD1 (7 bases). There are 15 residues in the CDR3. Between the trimmed V and J ends, which lost 3 bases and 2 bases, there was a span of 14 bases. Germline V gene sequence: CDR1 SGHDT, CDR2 YYEEEE. In DNA, the CDR3 is TGTGCCAGCAGCTACGAGACAGGGACTCAAGAGACCCAGTACTTC. Amino acid sequence: CASSYETGTQETQYF.

This clonotype is categorized as medium-sized. The genes are TRBV12-3 or TRBV12-4 and TRBJ2-1; tentative D call: TRBD1 (6 bases). Trimming took off 5 bases at V and 5 bases at J, with 19 bases between the two ends. This CDR3 contains 16 residues. In DNA, the CDR3 is TGTGCCAGCAGTATGGGACCGGGACAAGGAAACAATGAGCAGTTCTTC. Its protein is CASSMGPGQGNNEQFF.